This TCR beta chain was retrieved from a study of blood T cell repertoires in COVID-19. Whole-study context: In each case, the material was cDNA or gDNA derived from T cells, B-cell-depleted T cells, or PBMCs.

The V end was cut by 3 bases, the J end by 1 base, with 16 bases between. CDR1 is SGHNT, CDR2 YYREEE, per germline (reference sequence). The CDR3 spans 16 residues. The protocol was immunoSEQ multiplex PCR, while the TCRdb copy is restricted to in-frame clones and leaves out a portion. The sample lists 130,000 to 150,000 clones; 80% to 90% were seen once. This TCR derives from an older woman with active COVID-19. The chain links TRBV5-4 to TRBJ1-1; possible D gene TRBD1, 5 bases. Sequencing input: peripheral blood. The CDR3 sequence is CASSSPGSGGNTEAFF. The CDR3 region has the DNA TGTGCCAGCAGCTCACCAGGTTCGGGGGGGAACACTGAAGCTTTCTTT.